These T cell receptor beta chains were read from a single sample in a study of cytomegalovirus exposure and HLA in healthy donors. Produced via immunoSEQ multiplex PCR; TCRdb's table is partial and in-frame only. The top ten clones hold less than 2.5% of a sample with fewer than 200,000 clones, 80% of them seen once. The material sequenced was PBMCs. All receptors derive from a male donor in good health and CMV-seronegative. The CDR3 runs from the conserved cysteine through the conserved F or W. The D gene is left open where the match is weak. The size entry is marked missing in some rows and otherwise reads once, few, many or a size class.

CAWSATGYEQYF | TGTGCCTGGAGTGCGACAGGGTACGAGCAGTACTTC | TRBD1 | TRBJ2-7 | NA | TRBV30
CASRQASYRVWNEQFF | TGTGCCAGCAGGCAAGCTTCCTACAGGGTATGGAATGAGCAGTTCTTC | NA | TRBJ2-1 | NA | TRBV27
CASSATGGQGNEQFF | TGTGCCAGCAGTGCGACAGGAGGCCAGGGCAATGAGCAGTTCTTC | NA | TRBJ2-1 | NA | TRBV25-1
CASRLGVAGEQYF | TGCGCCAGCAGATTGGGGGTTGCAGGCGAGCAGTACTTC | NA | TRBJ2-7 | NA | TRBV5-1
CASSPTGGKDQPQHF | TGTGCCAGCAGTCCGACAGGGGGCAAAGATCAGCCCCAGCATTTT | TRBD1 | TRBJ1-5 | few | TRBV9
CASSSRRGNTEAFF | TGTGCCAGTAGTTCCCGGAGGGGGAACACTGAAGCTTTCTTT | NA | TRBJ1-1 | NA | TRBV19
CASSQEHRPLSNQPQHF | TGCGCCAGCAGCCAAGAACACAGACCCCTAAGCAATCAGCCCCAGCATTTT | NA | TRBJ1-5 | NA | TRBV4-1
CASTGDSYEQYF | TGCGCCAGCACGGGGGACTCCTACGAGCAGTACTTC | NA | TRBJ2-7 | NA | TRBV5-1
CASSSYRAPHEQYF | TGTGCCAGCAGTTCCTACAGGGCCCCCCACGAGCAGTACTTC | NA | TRBJ2-7 | NA | TRBV27
CASSPPSGNEQYF | TGTGCCAGCTCACCCCCCTCGGGGAACGAGCAGTACTTC | NA | TRBJ2-7 | NA | TRBV18
CASSPSDRGLPQFF | TGTGCCAGCAGCCCCAGCGACAGGGGGCTACCCCAGTTCTTC | TRBD1 | TRBJ2-1 | NA | TRBV13
CASSLSGGIYEQYF | TGTGCCAGCAGTTTATCGGGGGGGATCTACGAGCAGTACTTC | TRBD2 | TRBJ2-7 | once | TRBV6-5
CASSPRPGGNTEAFF | TGTGCCAGCAGTCCCCGACCGGGGGGGAACACTGAAGCTTTCTTT | NA | TRBJ1-1 | NA | TRBV27
CASSYSGSMNTEAFF | TGTGCCAGCAGTTACTCGGGCAGCATGAACACTGAAGCTTTCTTT | NA | TRBJ1-1 | NA | TRBV6-5
CASSPQTDGNTIYF | TGTGCCAGCAGCCCCCAGACAGACGGAAACACCATATATTTT | NA | TRBJ1-3 | NA | TRBV9
CASSLVEGETQYF | TGTGCCAGCAGCTTAGTTGAGGGAGAGACCCAGTACTTC | NA | TRBJ2-5 | NA | TRBV7-6
CASSFGTLAYEQYF | TGTGCCAGCAGCTTCGGTACGCTAGCCTACGAGCAGTACTTC | NA | TRBJ2-7 | NA | TRBV7-8
CASTKNQDRGWYEQYF | TGCGCCAGCACGAAGAATCAGGACAGGGGTTGGTACGAGCAGTACTTC | TRBD1 | TRBJ2-7 | NA | TRBV5-1
CASSYSPGQGDYGYTF | TGTGCCAGCAGTTACTCGCCGGGACAGGGTGACTATGGCTACACCTTC | TRBD1 | TRBJ1-2 | NA | TRBV6-5
CASSPPTGVNNEQFF | TGTGCCAGCTCACCACCAACAGGAGTAAACAATGAGCAGTTCTTC | NA | TRBJ2-1 | NA | TRBV18
CASRGQGVSEQYF | TGCGCCAGCAGGGGACAGGGAGTGAGCGAGCAGTACTTC | TRBD1 | TRBJ2-7 | once | TRBV4-1
CASSPPGRETQYF | TGTGCCAGCTCACCCCCGGGAAGGGAGACCCAGTACTTC | NA | TRBJ2-5 | NA | TRBV18
CASSSRTGSNTGELFF | TGTGCCAGCAGCTCCAGGACAGGGTCGAACACCGGGGAGCTGTTTTTT | TRBD1 | TRBJ2-2 | NA | TRBV7-2
CASSVGTGSWVNTEAFF | TGTGCCAGCAGCGTGGGGACAGGGTCATGGGTGAACACTGAAGCTTTCTTT | TRBD1 | TRBJ1-1 | NA | TRBV9
CASSLNRGGIVNEQFF | TGTGCCAGCAGTCTAAACAGGGGCGGGATTGTCAATGAGCAGTTCTTC | NA | TRBJ2-1 | NA | TRBV28
CASSYRGTNEKLFF | TGTGCCAGCAGTTACAGGGGCACTAATGAAAAACTGTTTTTT | NA | TRBJ1-4 | NA | TRBV6-5
CASSFGTTNEKLFF | TGTGCCAGCAGCTTCGGGACAACTAATGAAAAACTGTTTTTT | NA | TRBJ1-4 | NA | TRBV11-2
CASSRDRVTGELFF | TGTGCCAGCAGCAGGGACAGGGTGACCGGGGAGCTGTTTTTT | TRBD1 | TRBJ2-2 | NA | TRBV11-2
CASSELAGGPDTQYF | TGTGCCAGCAGTGAACTAGCGGGGGGGCCAGATACGCAGTATTTT | TRBD2 | TRBJ2-3 | NA | TRBV6-1
CASSLVAGLGTGYTF | TGTGCCAGCAGCTTGGTGGCGGGGTTAGGGACTGGCTACACCTTC | NA | TRBJ1-2 | NA | TRBV5-4
CASSFRGGTNEKLFF | TGCGCCAGCAGCTTTCGGGGGGGAACTAATGAAAAACTGTTTTTT | NA | TRBJ1-4 | NA | TRBV5-1
CASSQPLAVEAFF | TGCGCCAGCAGCCAACCTTTGGCGGTTGAAGCTTTCTTT | NA | TRBJ1-1 | NA | TRBV4-1
CASSLPTGVVSPLHF | TGTGCCAGCAGCCTACCGACAGGGGTTGTTTCACCCCTCCACTTT | TRBD1 | TRBJ1-6 | NA | TRBV7-9
CASTSGRANTEAFF | TGTGCCAGTACTTCCGGCAGGGCGAACACTGAAGCTTTCTTT | NA | TRBJ1-1 | NA | TRBV19
CASKSPGNYGYTF | TGTGCCAGCAAATCCCCCGGGAACTATGGCTACACCTTC | NA | TRBJ1-2 | few | TRBV6-5
CASSLEGYNQPQHF | TGTGCCAGCAGCCTGGAGGGCTACAATCAGCCCCAGCATTTT | NA | TRBJ1-5 | once | TRBV11-2
CASSWGRTEAFF | TGTGCCAGTAGTTGGGGGCGGACTGAAGCTTTCTTT | NA | TRBJ1-1 | once | TRBV19
CASSVVDREVNEQFF | TGTGCCAGCAGCGTAGTTGACAGGGAGGTGAATGAGCAGTTCTTC | NA | TRBJ2-1 | once | TRBV9
CASSQDIGQGYGYTF | TGTGCCAGCAGCCAAGACATTGGACAGGGCTATGGCTACACCTTC | TRBD1 | TRBJ1-2 | few | TRBV4-2
CASSLVATSGTQYF | TGCGCCAGCAGCTTGGTGGCGACTAGCGGTACGCAGTATTTT | TRBD2 | TRBJ2-3 | NA | TRBV5-1
CASSEPSGREETQYF | TGTGCCAGCAGTGAACCCTCAGGGAGGGAAGAGACCCAGTACTTC | TRBD2 | TRBJ2-5 | NA | TRBV25-1
CASSLAGGGNQPQHF | TGTGCCAGCAGTTTGGCAGGGGGAGGCAATCAGCCCCAGCATTTT | TRBD1 | TRBJ1-5 | few | TRBV27
CTSRSGLAGKETQYF | TGCACCAGTAGGTCGGGACTAGCGGGTAAAGAGACCCAGTACTTC | NA | TRBJ2-5 | NA | TRBV1
CASSPRTGSQNSPLHF | TGTGCCAGCAGCCCGCGTACAGGGTCCCAAAATTCACCCCTCCACTTT | NA | TRBJ1-6 | few | TRBV5-8
CASSFDSSGNTIYF | TGCGCCAGCAGCTTTGACAGCTCTGGAAACACCATATATTTT | NA | TRBJ1-3 | NA | TRBV5-1
CAIRAPNTGELFF | TGTGCCATCAGGGCCCCGAACACCGGGGAGCTGTTTTTT | NA | TRBJ2-2 | NA | TRBV10-3
CASSESAQGGQETQYF | TGCGCCAGCAGTGAGTCGGCGCAGGGAGGCCAAGAGACCCAGTACTTC | NA | TRBJ2-5 | few | TRBV10-1
CASSYSPGQRYEQYF | TGTGCCAGCAGTTACAGCCCGGGACAGCGCTACGAGCAGTACTTC | TRBD1 | TRBJ2-7 | NA | TRBV6-5
CASSQVFGGGTDTQYF | TGTGCCAGCAGCCAAGTTTTCGGCGGGGGCACAGATACGCAGTATTTT | NA | TRBJ2-3 | NA | TRBV14
CASSGDRSYGYTF | TGTGCCAGCAGTGGGGACAGATCTTATGGCTACACCTTC | TRBD1 | TRBJ1-2 | NA | TRBV2
CASSWTGKSTEAFF | TGTGCCAGCAGTTGGACAGGGAAGTCCACTGAAGCTTTCTTT | TRBD1 | TRBJ1-1 | NA | TRBV6-5
CASSGGLRTDTQYF | TGTGCCAGCAGTGGAGGGCTACGCACAGATACGCAGTATTTT | NA | TRBJ2-3 | few | TRBV25-1
CASSSQGADHSPLHF | TGTGCCAGCAGCTCCCAGGGGGCGGATCATTCACCCCTCCACTTT | TRBD1 | TRBJ1-6 | NA | TRBV7-9